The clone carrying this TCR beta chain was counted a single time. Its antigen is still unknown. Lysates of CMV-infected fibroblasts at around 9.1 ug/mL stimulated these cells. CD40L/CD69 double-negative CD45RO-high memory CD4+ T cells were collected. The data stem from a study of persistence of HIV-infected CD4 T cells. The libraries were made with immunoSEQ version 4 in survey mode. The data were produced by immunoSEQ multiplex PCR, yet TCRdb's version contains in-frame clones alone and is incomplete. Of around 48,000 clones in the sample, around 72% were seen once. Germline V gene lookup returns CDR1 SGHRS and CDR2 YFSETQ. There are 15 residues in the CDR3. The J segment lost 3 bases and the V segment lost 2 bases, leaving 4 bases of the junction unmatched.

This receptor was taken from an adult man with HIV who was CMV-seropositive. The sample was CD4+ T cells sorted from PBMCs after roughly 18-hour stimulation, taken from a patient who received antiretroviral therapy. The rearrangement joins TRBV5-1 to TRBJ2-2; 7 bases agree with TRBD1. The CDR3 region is CASSLQGKDTGELFF. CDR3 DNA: TGCGCCAGCAGCTTACAGGGGAAGGACACCGGGGAGCTGTTTTTT. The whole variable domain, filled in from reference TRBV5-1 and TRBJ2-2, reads KAGVTQTPRYLIKTRGQQVTLSCSPISGHRSVSWYQQTPGQGLQFLFEYFSETQRNKGNFPGRFSGRQFSNSRSEMNVSTLELGDSALYLCASSLQGKDTGELFFGEGSRLTVL.